Listed here are 10 T cell receptor beta chains from one sample, sequenced in a study of T cells in Graves' hyperthyroidism and ophthalmopathy. The investigators amplified TCR beta CDR3 regions from RNA transcripts. The HTBI primer set served for first-round RT-PCR of the TCR CDR3. One entry per CDR3 protein, called by TCRdb with MiXCR from the multiplex PCR reads. Counted here are fewer than 250,000 distinct CDR3 sequences, approximately 24% occurring once; the ten biggest clones make up roughly a third. Material for sequencing was blood. These receptors were collected from a woman aged 40 to 50 with Graves' ophthalmopathy.

The rearrangement links TRBV6-1 to TRBJ2-2; tentative D call: TRBD1 (5 bases). This CDR3 contains 14 residues. Germline CDR1 MNHNS, CDR2 SASEGT. V dropped 5 bases and J dropped 3 bases, with 10 bases sitting between them. The CDR3 protein is CASSPQVHTGELFF. The DNA of the CDR3 is TGTGCCAGCAGTCCACAGGTCCACACCGGGGAGCTGTTTTTT.

The CDR3 DNA follows: TGTGCCAGCAGCGCTGCTGGGGGTAGCAATCAGCCCCAGCATTTT. This gives the protein CASSAAGGSNQPQHF. This sequence joins TRBV12-3 or TRBV12-4 and TRBJ1-5; D perhaps matches TRBD1 (5 bases). The CDR3 is 15 amino acids. V was cut by 6 bases and J by 0 bases, with 12 bases left in between.

The chain has TRBV7-8 and TRBJ1-2, with no clear D. Trimming shortened V by 7 bases and J by 3 bases, and 12 bases separated the two germline ends. Germline CDR1 is SGHVS and CDR2 is FQNEAQ. The CDR3 spans 13 residues. CDR3 nucleotide sequence: TGTGCCAGCACTCTATTGGGATACTATGGCTACACCTTC. Its translation: CASTLLGYYGYTF.

This clonotype was recorded many times. This chain joins TRBV27 and TRBJ2-5; TRBD2 aligns across 11 bases. Germline V CDR1 and CDR2: MNHEY, SMNVEV (reference sequence). The V gene end was trimmed by 3 bases and the J gene end by 5 bases; junction bases not matched to a gene: 5. CDR3 length: 15 amino acids. The CDR3 here is CASSFPTSGTETQYF. The CDR3 DNA reads TGTGCCAGCAGTTTCCCGACTAGCGGGACGGAGACCCAGTACTTC.

This clonotype appeared many times. The genes are TRBV5-1 and TRBJ2-7, with D possibly TRBD1 on 5 matching bases. Per the germline V gene, CDR1 is SGHRS and CDR2 is YFSETQ. V shed 4 bases and J shed 0 bases, with 11 bases lying between them. This CDR3 has 14 residues. The CDR3 region has the DNA TGCGCCAGCAGCATACAGGCTAGCTCCTACGAGCAGTACTTC. This gives the protein CASSIQASSYEQYF.

This clonotype was detected many times. The V call is TRBV27, the J call TRBJ1-2; D uncertain. Trimming shortened V by 3 bases and J by 5 bases, and 13 bases separated the two germline ends. Germline V gene lookup returns CDR1 MNHEY and CDR2 SMNVEV (reference sequence). The CDR3 consists of 14 residues. The CDR3 loop reads CASSFDGSWYGYTF. The CDR3 region has the DNA TGTGCCAGCAGTTTTGACGGATCTTGGTATGGCTACACCTTC.

This clonotype was recorded at least ten times. The gene calls are TRBV30 and TRBJ1-2; D ambiguous. The CDR3 length is 13 residues. Looked up from germline, CDR1 is GTSNPN and CDR2 is SVGIG (reference sequence). V was shortened by 4 bases and J by 2 bases, with 11 bases between the two germline ends. The CDR3 DNA follows: TGTGCCTGGAATTCGGAAAGGAACTATGGCTACACCTTC. The encoded protein is CAWNSERNYGYTF. Full variable domain (outside the CDR3, taken from reference TRBV30 and TRBJ1-2): SQTIHQWPATLVQPVGSPLSLECTVEGTSNPNLYWYRQAAGRGLQLLFYSVGIGQISSEVPQNLSASRPQDRQFILSSKKLLLSDSGFYLCAWNSERNYGYTFGSGTRLTVV.

The V gene is TRBV6-2 or TRBV6-3, the J gene TRBJ2-7; D possibly matches TRBD1 or TRBD2 (5 bases each). CDR3 length: 15 residues. Germline V lookup: CDR1 MNHEY, CDR2 SVGEGT. Trimming cost V 5 bases and J 1 base, with 15 bases left between them. DNA of the CDR3: TGTGCCAGCAGTCGCCGGGGCCTAACTTCCTACGAGCAGTACTTC. Protein sequence: CASSRRGLTSYEQYF.

The genes are TRBV5-4 and TRBJ1-1; D is undetermined. CDR3 length equals 16 residues. V gave up 6 bases and J gave up 3 bases, with 21 bases separating them. Per the germline V gene, CDR1 is SGHNT and CDR2 is YYREEE (reference sequence). CDR3 in amino acids: CASTRELQRIDTEAFF. In DNA, the CDR3 is TGTGCCAGCACCCGAGAACTACAGAGGATAGACACTGAAGCTTTCTTT.

This clonotype was counted ten times or more. The CDR3 loop reads CASTDGLAGRGEQFF. CDR3 nucleotides: TGTGCCAGCACCGATGGACTAGCGGGACGGGGTGAGCAGTTCTTC. The chain joins TRBV6-1 to TRBJ2-1, with 12 bases that match TRBD2. Germline V gene data show CDR1 as MNHNS and CDR2 as SASEGT. This CDR3 has 15 amino acids. Trimming removed 7 bases from V and 9 bases from J; junction bases left unmatched: 10.